This T cell receptor beta chain was identified in a study of T cell responses to AZD1222 COVID-19 vaccine. Study outcomes and limitations: Females outnumbered males among donors, who were mostly white British; clonal diversity was possibly underestimated.

In the case of this clone: The antigen remains unidentified.

Assay used: immunoSEQ multiplex PCR; TCRdb lists only in-frame clones, some missing. This table has about 140,000 clones, about 91% appearing once. The length of the CDR3 is 18 residues. Germline loops: CDR1 MDHEN, CDR2 SYDVKM. With V trimmed by 3 bases and J by 2 bases, 16 bases remained unmatched. The clonotype comes from an adult in good health. V is TRBV28 and J is TRBJ2-7, with 7 nucleotides matching TRBD2. The sequences come from peripheral blood, collected on day 0 of AZD1222 vaccination. DNA for the CDR3: TGTGCCAGCAGTTTTTGGACTAGAGTGGGGAGTACGGCCTACGAGCAGTACTTC. It specifies CASSFWTRVGSTAYEQYF.